This T cell receptor beta chain was found in a study of blood T cell repertoires in COVID-19. The wider study: Specimens from acute and convalescent COVID-19 originated in the United States, Italy and Spain. In each case, the material was cDNA or gDNA derived from T cells, B-cell-depleted T cells, or PBMCs.

Original handling: Reference gene primer amplification in the assay estimated nucleated cell counts. The repertoire was sequenced with immunoSEQ multiplex PCR; TCRdb's copy has only in-frame clones and lacks some. The DNA was the basis for D and trimming; V, J and clone size are from that table. The sample has roughly 190,000 clones; around 80% are singletons. Sequences were obtained from peripheral blood. This sequence was found in a man aged 55 to 69 with acute or convalescent COVID-19.

CDR3 nucleotides: TGTGCCAGCTCAGTTTACCGGGACAGCCTTGATCAGCCCCAGCATTTT. It codes for CASSVYRDSLDQPQHF. The chain couples TRBV18 to TRBJ1-5, with 7 nucleotides matching TRBD1. There are 16 residues in the CDR3. Germline CDR1 and CDR2: KGHSH and LQKENI. J gave up 5 bases and V 5 bases, and 12 bases lay outside the gene matches. Complete variable domain (other parts from reference TRBV18 and TRBJ1-5): NAGVMQNPRHLVRRRGQEARLRCSPMKGHSHVYWYRQLPEEGLKFMVYLQKENIIDESGMPKERFSAEFPKEGPSILRIQQVVRGDSAAYFCASSVYRDSLDQPQHFGDGTRLSIL.